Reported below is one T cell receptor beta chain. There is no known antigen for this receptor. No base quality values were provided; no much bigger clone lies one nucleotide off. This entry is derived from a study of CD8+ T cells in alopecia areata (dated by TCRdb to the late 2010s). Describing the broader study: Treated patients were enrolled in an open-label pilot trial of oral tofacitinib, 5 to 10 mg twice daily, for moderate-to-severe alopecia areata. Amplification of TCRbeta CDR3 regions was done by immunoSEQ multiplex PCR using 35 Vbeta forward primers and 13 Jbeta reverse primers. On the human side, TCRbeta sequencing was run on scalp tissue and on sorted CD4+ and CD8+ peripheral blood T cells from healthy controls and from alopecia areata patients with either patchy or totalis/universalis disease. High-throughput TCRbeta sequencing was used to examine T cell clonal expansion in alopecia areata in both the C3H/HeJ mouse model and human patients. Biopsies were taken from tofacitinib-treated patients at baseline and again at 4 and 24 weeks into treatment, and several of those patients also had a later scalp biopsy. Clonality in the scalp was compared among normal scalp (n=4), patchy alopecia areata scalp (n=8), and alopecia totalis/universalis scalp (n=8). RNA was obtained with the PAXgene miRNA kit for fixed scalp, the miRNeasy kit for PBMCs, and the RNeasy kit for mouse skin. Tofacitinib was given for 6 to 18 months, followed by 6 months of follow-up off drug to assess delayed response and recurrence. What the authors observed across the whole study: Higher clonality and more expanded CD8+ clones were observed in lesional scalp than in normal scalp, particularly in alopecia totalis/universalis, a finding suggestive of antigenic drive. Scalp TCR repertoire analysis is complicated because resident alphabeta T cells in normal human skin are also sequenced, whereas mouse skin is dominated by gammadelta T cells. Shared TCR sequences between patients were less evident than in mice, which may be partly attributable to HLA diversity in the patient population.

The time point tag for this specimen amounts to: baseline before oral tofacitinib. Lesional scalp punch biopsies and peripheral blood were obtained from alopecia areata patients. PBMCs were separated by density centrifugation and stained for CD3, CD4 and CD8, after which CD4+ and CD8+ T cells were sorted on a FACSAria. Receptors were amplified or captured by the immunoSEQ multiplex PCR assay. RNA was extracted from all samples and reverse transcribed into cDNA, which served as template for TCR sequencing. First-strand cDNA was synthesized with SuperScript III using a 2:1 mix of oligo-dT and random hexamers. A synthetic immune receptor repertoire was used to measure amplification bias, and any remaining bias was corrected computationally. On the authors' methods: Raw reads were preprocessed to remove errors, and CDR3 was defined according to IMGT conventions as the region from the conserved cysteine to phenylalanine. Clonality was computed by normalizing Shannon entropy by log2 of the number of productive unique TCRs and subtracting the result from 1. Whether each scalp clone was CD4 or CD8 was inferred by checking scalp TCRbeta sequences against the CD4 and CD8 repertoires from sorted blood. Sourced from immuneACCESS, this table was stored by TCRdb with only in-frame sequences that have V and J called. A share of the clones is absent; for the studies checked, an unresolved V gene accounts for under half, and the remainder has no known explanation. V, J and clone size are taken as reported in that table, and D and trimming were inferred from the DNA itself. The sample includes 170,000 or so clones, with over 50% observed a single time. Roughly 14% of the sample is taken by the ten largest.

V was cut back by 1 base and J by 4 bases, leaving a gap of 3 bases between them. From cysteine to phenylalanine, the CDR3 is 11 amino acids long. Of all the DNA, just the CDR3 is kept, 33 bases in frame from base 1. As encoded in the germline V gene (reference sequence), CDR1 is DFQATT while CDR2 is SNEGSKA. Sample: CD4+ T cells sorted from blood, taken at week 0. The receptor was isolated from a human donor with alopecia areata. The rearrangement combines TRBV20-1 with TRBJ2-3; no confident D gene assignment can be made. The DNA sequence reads TGCAGTGCTAGAGCACCAGATACGCAGTATTTT. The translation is CSARAPDTQYF.